Presented here are 32 T cell receptor beta chains from one specimen sequenced in a study of blood T cell repertoires in COVID-19. Repertoires were generated with immunoSEQ multiplex PCR, while TCRdb's copy carries only in-frame clones and drops some. The sample has approximately 300,000 clones; about 82% are singletons. Specimen: peripheral blood. These receptors were collected from a woman in her forties or fifties with acute or convalescent COVID-19.

V usage is TRBV27 and J usage is TRBJ1-1, with 10 bases matching TRBD1. The ends lost 3 bases at V and 1 base at J; junction bases unmatched: 8. The CDR3 has 17 amino acids. Germline lookup yields CDR1 MNHEY and CDR2 SMNVEV (reference sequence). For the CDR3, the DNA is TGTGCCAGCAGTTTCTCCTTGGGACAGGGGACGAACACTGAAGCTTTCTTT. It specifies CASSFSLGQGTNTEAFF.

This clone was seen once. The CDR3 DNA sequence: TGCGCCAGCAGCCAGGAGCGGGAGGGATTTTACGAGCAGTACTTC. Translated: CASSQEREGFYEQYF. The chain uses TRBV4-3 and TRBJ2-7; 10 bases are shared with TRBD2. CDR3 size: 15 residues. Per the germline V gene, CDR1 is LGHNA and CDR2 is YSLEER. The trim removed 3 bases at V and 4 bases at J, leaving 6 bases unmatched.

CDR3 bases: TGTGCCAGCAGTGTCCAAATAGCGGGAGTACACACCGGGGAGCTGTTTTTT. Its protein product is CASSVQIAGVHTGELFF. The chain is built from TRBV6-1 and TRBJ2-2, with 9 nucleotides matching TRBD2. The germline V gene has CDR1 MNHNS and CDR2 SASEGT. Germline trimming cut 4 bases from V and 3 bases from J; bases unmatched to any gene: 9. The CDR3 covers 17 residues.

The rearrangement links TRBV28 to TRBJ1-5, with 10 bases that match TRBD1. V gave up 5 bases and J gave up 5 bases; unmatched junction bases: 3. Per germline, CDR1 MDHEN and CDR2 SYDVKM. The CDR3 sequence is 14 residues long. The CDR3 sequence is CASSGGTGDQPQHF. CDR3 bases: TGTGCCAGCAGTGGCGGGACAGGGGATCAGCCCCAGCATTTT.

The CDR3 reads CASSSTGGVWGNQPQHF. DNA of the CDR3: TGTGCCAGCAGTTCCACAGGGGGCGTTTGGGGCAATCAGCCCCAGCATTTT. This chain joins TRBV27 and TRBJ1-5; TRBD1 agrees at 9 bases. Trimming at V came to 4 bases and at J to 2 bases, leaving 9 bases not matched to a gene. CDR1 MNHEY and CDR2 SMNVEV come from the germline V gene (reference sequence). This CDR3 is built from 17 residues.

The chain carries TRBV19 and TRBJ1-5; a possible D gene is TRBD1 (5 bases). This CDR3 contains 15 residues. The germline CDR1 and CDR2 sequences are LNHDA and SQIVND (reference sequence). V dropped 11 bases and J dropped 0 bases, with 17 bases sitting between them. Here the CDR3 DNA reads TGTGCCGCCCAGCCTGGGGGGTATAGCAATCAGCCCCAGCATTTT. Its protein product is CAAQPGGYSNQPQHF.

J is TRBJ2-3 and V is TRBV5-1; D is possibly TRBD1 (5 bases). Trimming removed 2 bases from V and 0 bases from J, with 7 bases in between. This CDR3 is built from 14 residues. Germline values: CDR1 SGHRS, CDR2 YFSETQ. The CDR3 reads CASSFRASTDTQYF. CDR3 sequence (DNA): TGCGCCAGCAGCTTCAGGGCTAGCACAGATACGCAGTATTTT.

The chain links TRBV21-1 to TRBJ1-1; TRBD1, the table's D call, was not compared with the DNA. TRBV21-1 is a pseudogene locus. The CDR3 runs 14 residues. This CDR3 is CASSKVGTGPEAFF. The CDR3 nucleotides are TGTGCCAGCAGCAAAGTCGGGACAGGACCTGAAGCTTTCTTT.

This clone was detected a few times. The J gene is TRBJ2-2, the V gene TRBV2; TRBD2 is a possible D gene (6 bases). The CDR3 runs 13 residues. The V end was cut by 6 bases, the J end by 6 bases, with 11 bases between. Germline V gene lookup returns CDR1 SNHLY and CDR2 FYNNEI. CDR3 sequence: CASRRDLAGELFF. The CDR3 nucleotides are TGTGCCAGCAGGCGGGATTTAGCCGGGGAGCTGTTTTTT.

In its sample, this clone was seen once. The chain recombines TRBV5-1 with TRBJ2-1, with 11 bases identical to TRBD2. The V gene's germline CDR1 is SGHRS and CDR2 YFSETQ. The CDR3 sequence is 16 residues long. V dropped 5 bases and J dropped 8; count of bases not matched to a gene: 12. This chain's CDR3 is CASRPRLTSGTYEQFF. In DNA, the CDR3 is TGCGCCAGCAGGCCAAGGTTGACTAGCGGGACCTATGAGCAGTTCTTC.

The chain carries TRBV2 and TRBJ2-1; D is ambiguous. CDR3 length: 12 amino acids. Germline CDR1 and CDR2: SNHLY and FYNNEI. The V gene lost 6 bases and the J gene lost 4 bases, with 7 bases spanning the gap. CDR3 in amino acids: CASRTQYNEQFF. The CDR3 DNA is TGTGCCAGCAGAACACAGTACAATGAGCAGTTCTTC.

The chain combines TRBV11-2 with TRBJ2-7; TRBD2 matches at 10 bases. The CDR3 runs 15 residues. The trim removed 7 bases at V and 4 bases at J, leaving 10 bases unmatched. Germline V gives CDR1 SGHAT, CDR2 FQNNGV. The CDR3 DNA is TGTGCCAGCACCCGGCTAGCGGGAGTCTCATACGAGCAGTACTTC. It encodes CASTRLAGVSYEQYF.

The chain links TRBV27 to TRBJ1-2; D might be TRBD1 (5 bases). Germline values: CDR1 MNHEY, CDR2 SMNVEV (reference sequence). The ends were cut back, 3 bases at V and 8 bases at J, with 16 bases in the middle. The CDR3 runs 14 residues. The CDR3 sequence is CASSFVGGTRGYTF. CDR3 in DNA: TGTGCCAGCAGTTTTGTGGGGGGGACGAGGGGCTACACCTTC.

This clone has just a few counts. The chain couples TRBV5-1 to TRBJ1-4; perhaps TRBD1 as D (6 bases). Between the trimmed V and J ends, which lost 0 bases and 2 bases, there was a span of 17 bases. The CDR3 totals 18 residues. CDR1 is SGHRS and CDR2 is YFSETQ in the germline V gene. The CDR3 protein is CASSLDFGGPRTNEKLFF. The CDR3, as DNA: TGCGCCAGCAGCTTGGACTTCGGGGGGCCCAGGACTAATGAAAAACTGTTTTTT.

This clone appeared a few times. The chain combines TRBV3-1 (or the pseudogene TRBV3-2) with TRBJ1-2, with a tentative D call TRBD1 (5 bases). This CDR3 is built from 11 residues. Germline V CDR1 and CDR2: LGHDT, YNNKEL (reference sequence). V dropped 4 bases and J dropped 7 bases, with 7 bases sitting between them. CDR3 DNA sequence: TGTGCCAGCAGCCGGGGCAGTGGCTACACCTTC. The encoded protein is CASSRGSGYTF.

J is TRBJ1-2 and V is TRBV9, with D hard to call. Germline V gene data show CDR1 as SGDLS and CDR2 as YYNGEE. The ends were cut back, 0 bases at V and 2 bases at J, with 11 bases in the middle. The CDR3 is 15 residues long. The CDR3 protein is CASSVAPTRNYGYTF. The DNA of the CDR3 is TGTGCCAGCAGCGTAGCCCCGACACGGAACTATGGCTACACCTTC.

The chain recombines TRBV5-4 with TRBJ1-4, with 9 bases identical to TRBD1. This CDR3 spans 17 amino acids. Germline CDR1 and CDR2: SGHNT and YYREEE (reference sequence). V was pared by 2 bases and J by 5 bases, with 10 bases of the junction left unmatched. CDR3 sequence reads: CASSFRLFGTGNEKLFF. The CDR3 DNA reads TGTGCCAGCAGCTTTCGTCTGTTCGGGACAGGGAATGAAAAACTGTTTTTT.

This clone was seen only a few times. This sequence joins TRBV2 and TRBJ1-5, with TRBD1 matching over 7 bases. The CDR3 length is 16 residues. V lost 4 bases, J lost 5 bases, and 11 bases stayed unmatched. Per the germline V gene, CDR1 is SNHLY and CDR2 is FYNNEI. CDR3 amino acids: CASSGPGGQTYQPQHF. The CDR3 bases are TGTGCCAGCAGTGGCCCCGGGGGACAGACCTATCAGCCCCAGCATTTT.

The rearrangement joins TRBV5-4 to TRBJ1-4; tentative D call: TRBD1 (5 bases). V lost 3 bases and J lost 2, with 8 bases in between. Germline assignment: CDR1 SGHNT and CDR2 YYREEE (reference sequence). This CDR3 contains 14 residues. CDR3: CASSSQETNEKLFF. The CDR3 DNA follows: TGTGCCAGCAGCTCACAGGAGACTAATGAAAAACTGTTTTTT.

This chain connects TRBV4-3 to TRBJ2-7, with D unresolved. Germline CDR1 and CDR2: LGHNA and YSLEER. The CDR3 spans 16 residues. Trimming took off 3 bases at V and 5 bases at J, with 20 bases between the two ends. Written as DNA, the CDR3 is TGCGCCAGCAGCCAGGATTGGGCAGGTGGCTACGACGAGCAGTACTTC. This translates into CASSQDWAGGYDEQYF.

With respect to this clone: The junction differs from germline at one of its ends, possibly a read error. The rearrangement joins TRBV27 to TRBJ1-6; TRBD1 agrees at 8 bases. Germline V gene lookup returns CDR1 MNHEY and CDR2 SMNVEV (reference sequence). The CDR3 has 15 amino acids. In nucleotides, the CDR3 is TGTGCCAGCAGTTTCCGGACAGGGCATAACTCACCCCTCCACTTT. Amino acid sequence: CASSFRTGHNSPLHF.

The genes are TRBV19 and TRBJ2-7, with 11 bases lining up with TRBD2. The CDR3 loop spans 16 amino acids. CDR1 and CDR2 from the germline V gene are LNHDA and SQIVND (reference sequence). J was trimmed by 4 bases and V by 1 base; bases with no gene match: 6. CDR3 protein: CASSIGLAGGVYEQYF. Here the CDR3 DNA reads TGTGCCAGTAGTATAGGCCTAGCGGGAGGTGTTTACGAGCAGTACTTC. Looking up the rest from reference TRBV19 and TRBJ2-7 gives the full variable domain: DGGITQSPKYLFRKEGQNVTLSCEQNLNHDAMYWYRQDPGQGLRLIYYSQIVNDFQKGDIAEGYSVSREKKESFPLTVTSAQKNPTAFYLCASSIGLAGGVYEQYFGPGTRLTVT.

V is TRBV24-1 and J is TRBJ2-7; 7 bases map to TRBD1. CDR1 is KGHDR, CDR2 SFDVKD, per germline. CDR3 length: 14 residues. V was clipped by 4 bases and J by 3 bases; unmatched bases: 5. In nucleotides, the CDR3 is TGTGCCACCAGTGACCCGGACAGGAGCTACGAGCAGTACTTC. Its protein is CATSDPDRSYEQYF.

This clone has only one observation. The rearrangement joins TRBV19 to TRBJ1-1, with TRBD1 matching 7 bases. The CDR3 totals 14 residues. The V gene's germline CDR1 is LNHDA and CDR2 SQIVND (reference sequence). Trimming cost V 5 bases and J 1 base; bases outside gene matches: 4. CDR3 bases: TGTGCCAGTAGTCCCAGGACAGGGAACACTGAAGCTTTCTTT. Its translation: CASSPRTGNTEAFF.

This sequence joins TRBV19 and TRBJ2-7; D gene ambiguous. The CDR3 length is 14 residues. CDR1 LNHDA and CDR2 SQIVND come from the germline V gene (reference sequence). The V end was cut by 6 bases, the J end by 1 base, with 13 bases between. The CDR3 loop is CASRETLRSYEQYF. CDR3 DNA sequence: TGTGCCAGTAGGGAAACCCTGAGGTCCTACGAGCAGTACTTC.

This chain links TRBV15 with TRBJ1-6, with unresolved D. Per germline, CDR1 LNHNV and CDR2 YYDKDF (reference sequence). The CDR3 is 13 amino acids. With 0 bases removed from V and 16 bases from J, the gap between germline ends came to 13 bases. CDR3 sequence (DNA): TGTGCCACCAGCAGAGATGCGGGAGGGTTACTCCACTTT. It specifies CATSRDAGGLLHF. Filled out from reference TRBV15 and TRBJ1-6, the complete variable domain reads DAMVIQNPRYQVTQFGKPVTLSCSQTLNHNVMYWYQQKSSQAPKLLFHYYDKDFNNEADTPDNFQSRRPNTSFCFLDIRSPGLGDTAMYLCATSRDAGGLLHFGNGTRLTVT.

The chain couples TRBV18 to TRBJ2-3; the match to TRBD2 covers 7 bases. Unmatched junction bases numbered 6, after V lost 2 bases and J lost 4 bases. The CDR3 is 15 amino acids. CDR1 is KGHSH and CDR2 is LQKENI in the germline V gene. DNA of the CDR3: TGTGCCAGCTCACCAGGGGGAGGGAGCTCAGATACGCAGTATTTT. Its translation is CASSPGGGSSDTQYF. The complete variable domain, with remaining parts taken from reference TRBV18 and TRBJ2-3, reads NAGVMQNPRHLVRRRGQEARLRCSPMKGHSHVYWYRQLPEEGLKFMVYLQKENIIDESGMPKERFSAEFPKEGPSILRIQQVVRGDSAAYFCASSPGGGSSDTQYFGPGTRLTVL.

This chain connects TRBV9 to TRBJ2-3; maybe TRBD1 (6 bases). This CDR3 is 16 amino acids long. The V and J ends lost 4 bases and 3 bases respectively, with 18 bases between them. Germline assignment: CDR1 SGDLS and CDR2 YYNGEE. The CDR3 here is CASSPQTGTWTDTQYF. CDR3 coding DNA: TGTGCCAGCAGCCCCCAAACAGGGACGTGGACAGATACGCAGTATTTT.

The chain links TRBV6-1 to TRBJ2-1, with D unclear. Trimming left V 0 bases short and J 2 bases short, with 11 bases between. This CDR3 contains 16 residues. From germline, CDR1 is MNHNS and CDR2 SASEGT. DNA of the CDR3: TGTGCCAGCAGTGAAGCGCGGCCTTCCACCTACAATGAGCAGTTCTTC. It specifies CASSEARPSTYNEQFF.

This clone came up a few times. This rearrangement joins TRBV7-9 to TRBJ2-1; TRBD1 agrees at 10 bases. CDR1 and CDR2 (germline): SEHNR, FQNEAQ (reference sequence). V shed 8 bases, J shed 2 bases, and the junction held 3 bases outside the gene matches. This CDR3 is built from 14 residues. CDR3 DNA: TGTGCCAGCGCGACAGGGGGCGCCTACAATGAGCAGTTCTTC. It codes for CASATGGAYNEQFF. Drawing the rest from reference TRBV7-9 and TRBJ2-1, the complete variable domain is DTGVSQNPRHKITKRGQNVTFRCDPISEHNRLYWYRQTLGQGPEFLTYFQNEAQLEKSRLLSDRFSAERPKGSFSTLEIQRTEQGDSAMYLCASATGGAYNEQFFGPGTRLTVL.

The V gene is TRBV29-1, the J gene TRBJ1-2, with 7 bases fitting TRBD1. Germline V gene data show CDR1 as SQVTM and CDR2 as ANQGSEA. The trim removed 5 bases at V and 3 bases at J, leaving 0 bases unmatched. This CDR3 has 11 amino acids. The CDR3, as DNA: TGCAGCGTTACAGGGGACTATGGCTACACCTTC. Translation: CSVTGDYGYTF.

This chain uses TRBV4-1 with TRBJ2-1; possible D gene TRBD2, 6 bases. There are 15 residues in the CDR3. V was cut by 5 bases and J by 13 bases, with 24 bases left in between. The V gene's germline CDR1 is MGHRA and CDR2 YSYEKL. The CDR3: CASSWLSSDPQKQFF. Here the CDR3 DNA reads TGCGCCAGCAGCTGGCTATCTAGCGACCCACAGAAACAGTTCTTC.